This T cell receptor (beta chain) was sequenced during a study of blood T cell repertoires in COVID-19. Study-level information: Collection of acute and convalescent COVID-19 samples took place in the United States, Italy and Spain.

Germline V lookup: CDR1 SGHTA, CDR2 FQGNSA. Trimming pared 5 bases from V and 2 bases from J, leaving 13 bases between. CDR3 length: 15 residues. Profiled with immunoSEQ multiplex PCR; TCRdb holds only in-frame clones, not every one. The table shows nearly 90,000 clones, with roughly 88% occurring only once. The specimen was peripheral blood. The chain joins TRBV7-2 to TRBJ1-3; possibly TRBD1 for D (6 bases). The clonotype originates from an older man with acute or convalescent COVID-19. The CDR3 nucleotides are TGTGCCAGCAGCATAACAGGGACCGCTGGAAACACCATATATTTT. It specifies CASSITGTAGNTIYF.